These 32 T cell receptor beta chains originate from one sample sequenced in a study of blood T cell repertoires in COVID-19. Here immunoSEQ multiplex PCR was the method, and the copy in TCRdb shows in-frame clones only, minus some. The profile shows some 150,000 clones, about 81% of them singletons. Sequencing was carried out using peripheral blood. The receptors come from a woman aged 70-85 years with acute or convalescent COVID-19.

A few counts support this clone. CDR3 DNA: TGTGCCGCAGGGGGTGAGGACAGGGGACGAGAAAAACTGTTTTTT. This sequence encodes CAAGGEDRGREKLFF. The chain carries TRBV6-5 and TRBJ1-4; 9 bases align to TRBD1. Germline V gene data show CDR1 as MNHEY and CDR2 as SVGAGI. Trimming cost V 11 bases and J 8 bases; bases outside gene matches: 15. The CDR3 loop spans 15 amino acids.

V usage is TRBV6-5 and J usage is TRBJ2-4; TRBD2 matches at 11 bases. Germline V gene data show CDR1 as MNHEY and CDR2 as SVGAGI. CDR3 size: 15 residues. V trimming: 4 bases; J trimming: 6 bases; junction bases outside the gene matches: 5. The CDR3 sequence: CASSSSGGRRNIQYF. The CDR3 DNA reads TGTGCCAGCAGTTCTAGCGGGGGGAGGAGAAACATTCAGTACTTC.

This clone showed up just a few times. The rearrangement links TRBV7-3 to TRBJ1-6, with 7 positions matching TRBD1. J lost 8 bases, V lost 2 bases, and 9 bases had no gene match. The CDR3 consists of 16 residues. In germline, CDR1 is SGHTA, CDR2 FQGTGA. CDR3: CASSLYGGQFHSPLHF. CDR3 nucleotide sequence: TGTGCCAGCAGCTTATATGGGGGACAGTTCCATTCACCCCTCCACTTT. Drawing the rest from reference TRBV7-3 and TRBJ1-6, the complete variable domain is GAGVSQTPSNKVTEKGKYVELRCDPISGHTALYWYRQSLGQGPEFLIYFQGTGAADDSGLPNDRFFAVRPEGSVSTLKIQRTERGDSAVYLCASSLYGGQFHSPLHFGNGTRLTVT.

In its sample, this clone was seen once. This rearrangement joins TRBV4-3 to TRBJ2-3; 7 bases map to TRBD1. After removal of 1 base from V and 4 bases from J, the junction contained 11 bases not matched to a gene. The CDR3 is 17 amino acids. Germline CDR1 reads LGHNA; CDR2 reads YSLEER. In DNA form, the CDR3 reads TGCGCCAGCAGCCAAGTCGTAAGCAGGGGGAACCCAGATACGCAGTATTTT. Translated, it gives CASSQVVSRGNPDTQYF.

This chain joins TRBV28 and TRBJ1-4; maybe TRBD1 (5 bases). This CDR3 is built from 12 residues. Deletions cut 7 bases from V and 8 bases from J, with 11 bases between. Germline-derived CDR1 and CDR2 are MDHEN and SYDVKM. CDR3 in amino acids: CASKAGREKLFF. The CDR3 DNA reads as TGTGCCAGCAAGGCAGGGAGGGAAAAACTGTTTTTT.

V is TRBV18 and J is TRBJ2-1; possible D gene TRBD2, 6 bases. CDR1 is KGHSH, CDR2 LQKENI, per germline. The CDR3 runs 14 residues. Trimming removed 3 bases from V and 4 bases from J, with 10 bases in between. CDR3 region: CASSPAGRYNEQFF. The CDR3 region has the DNA TGTGCCAGCTCACCCGCAGGGAGGTACAATGAGCAGTTCTTC. The full variable domain, in which reference TRBV18 and TRBJ2-1 provide the parts outside the CDR3, is NAGVMQNPRHLVRRRGQEARLRCSPMKGHSHVYWYRQLPEEGLKFMVYLQKENIIDESGMPKERFSAEFPKEGPSILRIQQVVRGDSAAYFCASSPAGRYNEQFFGPGTRLTVL.

The chain joins TRBV10-2 to TRBJ2-7; a weak D match, TRBD2 (5 bases). CDR1 and CDR2 (germline): WSHSY, SAAADI. The CDR3 has 12 residues. Trimming took 8 bases from V and 6 from J, leaving 14 bases between them. CDR3 DNA sequence: TGCGCCAGCGGCCGGGATTCCCCCGAGCAGTACTTC. Translation gives CASGRDSPEQYF.

V usage is TRBV20-1 and J usage is TRBJ2-3; 14 bases agree with TRBD2. This CDR3 contains 18 residues. Germline V CDR1 and CDR2: DFQATT, SNEGSKA (reference sequence). V lost 3 bases and J lost 6; bases outside the gene matches: 14. The chain's CDR3 is CSASDHPGLAGDPDTQYF. CDR3 in DNA: TGCAGTGCTAGTGATCACCCGGGACTAGCGGGAGACCCCGATACGCAGTATTTT.

The chain carries TRBV7-2 and TRBJ2-1; no firm D call. CDR3 length equals 13 residues. Germline V gene lookup returns CDR1 SGHTA and CDR2 FQGNSA. V dropped 2 bases and J dropped 4 bases, with 6 bases sitting between them. This CDR3 reads CASSLLGYNEQFF. DNA of the CDR3: TGTGCCAGCAGCTTACTAGGTTACAATGAGCAGTTCTTC.

The chain combines TRBV7-8 with TRBJ2-6; 13 nucleotides line up with TRBD2. The CDR3 contains 16 residues. CDR1 and CDR2 (germline): SGHVS, FQNEAQ. Trimming took 10 bases from V and 2 from J; bases not matched to a gene: 5. The CDR3 spells CATRTSGSAGANVLTF. The CDR3 DNA sequence: TGTGCCACCAGGACTAGCGGGAGCGCTGGGGCCAACGTCCTGACTTTC. Using reference TRBV7-8 and TRBJ2-6 for the parts outside the CDR3, the full variable domain is GAGVSQSPRYKVAKRGQDVALRCDPISGHVSLFWYQQALGQGPEFLTYFQNEAQLDKSGLPSDRFFAERPEGSVSTLKIQRTQQEDSAVYLCATRTSGSAGANVLTFGAGSRLTVL.

V gene TRBV29-1 combines with J gene TRBJ1-1, with 7 nucleotides matching TRBD1. The J segment lost 1 base and the V segment lost 7 bases, leaving 3 bases of the junction unmatched. CDR1 and CDR2 (germline): SQVTM, ANQGSEA. The CDR3 spans 12 residues. CDR3 region: CSARTGNTEAFF. CDR3 nucleotide sequence: TGCAGCGCTCGGACAGGGAACACTGAAGCTTTCTTT.

This rearrangement joins TRBV28 to TRBJ2-2, with 9 bases that match TRBD1. The germline gives CDR1 MDHEN, CDR2 SYDVKM. After removal of 2 bases from V and 1 base from J, the junction contained 2 bases not matched to a gene. This CDR3 comprises 16 residues. The DNA of the CDR3 is TGTGCCAGCAGTTTAAGGACAGGGGTGAACACCGGGGAGCTGTTTTTT. As protein: CASSLRTGVNTGELFF. Full variable domain (remainder filled in from reference TRBV28 and TRBJ2-2): DVKVTQSSRYLVKRTGEKVFLECVQDMDHENMFWYRQDPGLGLRLIYFSYDVKMKEKGDIPEGYSVSREKKERFSLILESASTNQTSMYLCASSLRTGVNTGELFFGEGSRLTVL.

This chain connects TRBV29-1 to TRBJ2-5; 10 bases agree with TRBD1. Germline V gene sequence: CDR1 SQVTM, CDR2 ANQGSEA. The V and J ends lost 1 base and 4 bases, in that order; junction bases with no gene match: 6. There are 15 residues in the CDR3. The CDR3 protein is CSVEADRGETETQYF. CDR3 nucleotide sequence: TGCAGCGTTGAAGCGGACAGGGGGGAAACAGAGACCCAGTACTTC. The whole variable domain, filled in from reference TRBV29-1 and TRBJ2-5, reads SAVISQKPSRDICQRGTSLTIQCQVDSQVTMMFWYRQQPGQSLTLIATANQGSEATYESGFVIDKFPISRPNLTFSTLTVSNMSPEDSSIYLCSVEADRGETETQYFGPGTRLLVL.

The V gene is TRBV7-2, the J gene TRBJ2-7; TRBD2 is a possible D gene (5 bases). Trimming pared 1 base from V and 2 bases from J, leaving 9 bases between. The CDR3 is 14 amino acids. Per the germline V gene, CDR1 is SGHTA and CDR2 is FQGNSA. This chain's CDR3 is CASSLGGLAYEQYF. Written as DNA, the CDR3 is TGTGCCAGCAGCTTAGGCGGACTGGCCTACGAGCAGTACTTC. Using reference TRBV7-2 and TRBJ2-7 for the parts outside the CDR3, the full variable domain is GAGVSQSPSNKVTEKGKDVELRCDPISGHTALYWYRQSLGQGLEFLIYFQGNSAPDKSGLPSDRFSAERTGGSVSTLTIQRTQQEDSAVYLCASSLGGLAYEQYFGPGTRLTVT.

V gene TRBV6-1 combines with J gene TRBJ2-5; 7 bases match TRBD1. The CDR3 contains 14 residues. From germline, CDR1 is MNHNS and CDR2 SASEGT. The J segment lost 2 bases and the V segment lost 1 base, leaving 1 base of the junction unmatched. The CDR3 region is CASSEVTGQETQYF. The CDR3 region has the DNA TGTGCCAGCAGTGAAGTGACAGGGCAAGAGACCCAGTACTTC.

The chain uses TRBV18 and TRBJ1-2, with TRBD1 as a possible D gene (6 bases). Deletions cut 3 bases from V and 3 bases from J, with 11 bases between. The CDR3 length is 14 residues. Germline values: CDR1 KGHSH, CDR2 LQKENI. CDR3 protein: CASSPRGEYYGYTF. For the CDR3, the DNA is TGTGCCAGCTCACCCAGGGGTGAGTACTATGGCTACACCTTC.

V and J are TRBV10-1 and TRBJ2-2; a possible D gene is TRBD2 (5 bases). Germline values: CDR1 WNHNN, CDR2 SYGVQD (reference sequence). The length of the CDR3 is 15 residues. V lost 2 bases and J 2 bases, leaving 9 bases between the germline ends. CDR3 nucleotides: TGCGCCAGCAGTGAGACGGGAACAAACACCGGGGAGCTGTTTTTT. Its protein product is CASSETGTNTGELFF.

V gene TRBV3-1 (or the pseudogene TRBV3-2) combines with J gene TRBJ2-5, with D tentatively TRBD2 (6 bases). Germline lookup yields CDR1 LGHDT and CDR2 YNNKEL (reference sequence). This CDR3 has 15 amino acids. Deletions cut 4 bases from V and 1 base from J, with 13 bases between. CDR3 sequence (DNA): TGTGCCAGCAGCCTCCGACTAGTGCTCCAAGAGACCCAGTACTTC. Amino acid sequence: CASSLRLVLQETQYF.

The chain uses TRBV7-2 and TRBJ2-3; 9 bases match TRBD2. Looked up from germline, CDR1 is SGHTA and CDR2 is FQGNSA. The CDR3 sequence is 16 residues long. Trimming at V came to 0 bases and at J to 1 base, leaving 2 bases not matched to a gene. CDR3 DNA: TGTGCCAGCAGCTTAGCTTCTAGCGGGGGCACAGATACGCAGTATTTT. It specifies CASSLASSGGTDTQYF. The variable domain in full, with the rest retrieved from reference TRBV7-2 and TRBJ2-3, is GAGVSQSPSNKVTEKGKDVELRCDPISGHTALYWYRQSLGQGLEFLIYFQGNSAPDKSGLPSDRFSAERTGGSVSTLTIQRTQQEDSAVYLCASSLASSGGTDTQYFGPGTRLTVL.

The genes are TRBV4-2 and TRBJ2-3; 10 bases line up with TRBD2. J gave up 1 base and V 3 bases, and 4 bases lay outside the gene matches. The germline CDR1 and CDR2 sequences are LGHNA and YNFKEQ. CDR3 length: 16 residues. The CDR3 region has the DNA TGTGCCAGCAGCCAGGCCGGGACTAGCGGCACAGATACGCAGTATTTT. This sequence encodes CASSQAGTSGTDTQYF.

The V and J genes are TRBV24-1 and TRBJ2-3; 9 bases are a match to TRBD1. This CDR3 has 15 amino acids. J was trimmed by 2 bases and V by 8 bases; bases with no gene match: 7. CDR1 and CDR2 (germline): KGHDR, SFDVKD. CDR3: CATNQGTGNTDTQYF. Here the CDR3 DNA reads TGTGCCACCAACCAAGGGACAGGGAACACAGATACGCAGTATTTT.

This clone is a singleton in its sample. This chain uses TRBV5-1 with TRBJ2-7, with TRBD2 matching 7 bases. Losses at the gene ends were 0 bases for V and 5 bases for J; bases not matched to a gene: 5. The CDR3 runs 14 residues. The germline V gene has CDR1 SGHRS and CDR2 YFSETQ. DNA for the CDR3: TGCGCCAGCAGCTTGGCGGCGGGAGTGGACGAGCAGTACTTC. Its translation is CASSLAAGVDEQYF.

The chain joins TRBV28 to TRBJ1-5; D perhaps matches TRBD1 (6 bases). V was clipped by 7 bases and J by 5 bases, with 15 bases between them. Germline values: CDR1 MDHEN, CDR2 SYDVKM. The CDR3 consists of 14 residues. The CDR3 loop is CASKKTGDHQPQHF. The CDR3 DNA reads TGTGCCAGCAAAAAGACAGGAGATCATCAGCCCCAGCATTTT.

The sample holds a few counts of this clone. The chain joins TRBV5-1 to TRBJ2-7; 8 bases align to TRBD1. V shed 3 bases, J shed 7 bases, and the junction held 12 bases outside the gene matches. The germline V gene has CDR1 SGHRS and CDR2 YFSETQ. The length of the CDR3 is 15 residues. The CDR3 DNA is TGCGCCAGCAGCTCCCGACAGGGGACGTTTGTGGAGCAGTACTTC. It codes for CASSSRQGTFVEQYF.

This chain links TRBV11-3 with TRBJ1-2, with D unclear. Germline V CDR1 and CDR2: SGHNT, YENEEA. V lost 2 bases to trimming and J lost 6 bases, with 31 bases between them. This CDR3 is built from 20 residues. The CDR3 reads CASSLSRRSQDSTTLHGYTF. The DNA for the CDR3 is TGTGCCAGCAGCTTAAGTCGCCGTAGCCAGGACTCCACCACTTTGCATGGCTACACCTTC.

The chain has TRBV30 and TRBJ1-3; weak D call: TRBD1 (6 bases). The CDR3 length is 18 residues. Trimming removed 1 base at V and 4 bases at J, with 23 bases between. Germline V gene data show CDR1 as GTSNPN and CDR2 as SVGIG (reference sequence). CDR3 coding DNA: TGTGCCTGGAGTGGAGATTTAGGTACAGGGTTGATCGGAAACACCATATATTTT. This translates into CAWSGDLGTGLIGNTIYF.

This clone has just one count. This sequence joins TRBV4-3 and TRBJ2-2; a possible D gene is TRBD1 (5 bases). V was trimmed by 0 bases and J by 4 bases, leaving 12 bases between them. The germline V gene has CDR1 LGHNA and CDR2 YSLEER. The CDR3 covers 16 residues. The CDR3 here is CASSQDRVRVTGELFF. In nucleotides, the CDR3 is TGCGCCAGCAGCCAAGACAGGGTGAGAGTCACCGGGGAGCTGTTTTTT.

The chain carries TRBV5-4 and TRBJ1-6; D gene unclear. The germline V gene encodes CDR1 SGHNT and CDR2 YYREEE (reference sequence). The CDR3 covers 12 residues. V shed 2 bases and J shed 10 bases, with 7 bases lying between them. This CDR3 reads CASSFPRSPLHF. In nucleotides, the CDR3 is TGTGCCAGCAGCTTCCCCCGGTCACCCCTCCACTTT.

The rearrangement joins TRBV5-1 to TRBJ2-3, with D possibly being TRBD1 (5 bases). Germline CDR1 reads SGHRS; CDR2 reads YFSETQ. V was trimmed by 4 bases and J by 0 bases, leaving 15 bases between them. This CDR3 has 16 amino acids. The CDR3 here is CASSQGGGASTDTQYF. The CDR3 nucleotides are TGCGCCAGCAGCCAGGGTGGCGGTGCTAGCACAGATACGCAGTATTTT. Full variable domain (remainder filled in from reference TRBV5-1 and TRBJ2-3): KAGVTQTPRYLIKTRGQQVTLSCSPISGHRSVSWYQQTPGQGLQFLFEYFSETQRNKGNFPGRFSGRQFSNSRSEMNVSTLELGDSALYLCASSQGGGASTDTQYFGPGTRLTVL.

This clone was picked up one time. The chain recombines TRBV5-4 with TRBJ2-1; unclear D gene. The CDR3 is 15 amino acids. Per germline, CDR1 SGHNT and CDR2 YYREEE (reference sequence). Trimming shortened V by 6 bases and J by 3 bases, and 16 bases separated the two germline ends. CDR3: CASNSGPTNYNEQFF. CDR3 sequence (DNA): TGTGCCAGCAATTCGGGTCCTACAAACTACAATGAGCAGTTCTTC.

CDR3 in amino acids: CASSLRAGGPRDTQYF. The CDR3, as DNA: TGTGCCAGCAGCTTACGAGCGGGAGGGCCCAGGGATACGCAGTATTTT. This chain links TRBV7-8 with TRBJ2-3; TRBD2 aligns across 10 bases. This CDR3 has 16 residues. V lost 2 bases to trimming and J lost 6 bases; unmatched junction nucleotides: 8. Germline loops: CDR1 SGHVS, CDR2 FQNEAQ.

The chain recombines TRBV19 with TRBJ1-6, with 7 bases aligning to TRBD1. Trimming took 7 bases from V and 4 from J; bases not matched to a gene: 10. Germline V gene sequence: CDR1 LNHDA, CDR2 SQIVND (reference sequence). The CDR3 covers 16 residues. The CDR3 nucleotides read TGTGCCAGTATAAACAGACCGGGACAGTATAATTCACCCCTCCACTTT. This sequence encodes CASINRPGQYNSPLHF.